A selection of T cell receptor beta chains follows, all from one sample in a study of blood T cell repertoires in COVID-19. The repertoire was sequenced with immunoSEQ multiplex PCR; TCRdb's copy has only in-frame clones and lacks some. The data contain 200,000 to 250,000 clones, 75% to 90% of them singletons. Sequencing was carried out using PBMCs or T cells enriched from blood (not recorded which). The source is a woman in her 30s who had been exposed to COVID-19. Both conserved end residues are part of each CDR3. The D gene is left open where the match is weak. The size field is filled for only some rows; it gives once, few, many or a size class.

TRBV29-1	TRBJ1-5	.	.	TGCAGCGTTGCGGCCGGGGGGCATGGCAATCAGCCCCAGCATTTT	CSVAAGGHGNQPQHF
TRBV27	TRBJ1-1	.	TRBD1	TGTGCCAGCAGTTTTCTAGGGACAGCGAACACTGAAGCTTTCTTT	CASSFLGTANTEAFF
TRBV5-1	TRBJ2-1	.	TRBD2	TGCGCCAGCAGCTTGGATGCTAGCGGGAAAGGGTACAATGAGCAGTTCTTC	CASSLDASGKGYNEQFF
TRBV5-5	TRBJ1-5	.	TRBD1	TGTGCCAGCAGCTTGGCCCTCAGGGGGCGTGGGGTCAATCAGCCCCAGCATTTT	CASSLALRGRGVNQPQHF
TRBV24-1	TRBJ2-2	.	TRBD1	TGTGCCACCAGTGATGCCGGGACAGTGGCCGGGGAGCTGTTTTTT	CATSDAGTVAGELFF
TRBV7-4	TRBJ1-5	.	.	TGTGCCAGCAGCTCTAGCCCGGGGGGCGGCAATCAGCCCCAGCATTTT	CASSSSPGGGNQPQHF
TRBV29-1	TRBJ1-2	few	.	TGCAGCGTTGTCGCGGGGGGCAGCTATGGCTACACCTTC	CSVVAGGSYGYTF
TRBV4-1	TRBJ2-3	.	.	TGCGCCAGCAGCCAAGAATTTGGCGGGAGCACAGATACGCAGTATTTT	CASSQEFGGSTDTQYF
TRBV6-5	TRBJ2-7	.	TRBD1	TGTGCCAGCAGTCCTCACGGGACAGGGGGCGACGAGCAGTACTTC	CASSPHGTGGDEQYF
TRBV3-1/TRBV3-2	TRBJ2-2	once	.	TGTGCCAGCAGCCAAGTGACTATTACGAACACCGGGGAGCTGTTTTTT	CASSQVTITNTGELFF
TRBV7-8	TRBJ2-5	few	TRBD1	TGTGCCAGCAGCTTAGAACAGGGGGCGTTGGAGACCCAGTACTTC	CASSLEQGALETQYF
TRBV4-1	TRBJ1-2	.	.	TGCGCCAGCAGCCAAGGGGAGCACTATGGCTACACCTTC	CASSQGEHYGYTF
TRBV27	TRBJ2-5	once	.	TGTGCCAGCAGTTTAGCGGGGCCCCGGTCCCAAGAGACCCAGTACTTC	CASSLAGPRSQETQYF
TRBV12-3/TRBV12-4	TRBJ1-2	.	.	TGTGCCAGCAGGCAGAACCTCTATGGCTACACCTTC	CASRQNLYGYTF
TRBV9	TRBJ2-1	.	.	TGTGCCAGCAGCGAGAAAGTTGGGCCATACAATGAGCAGTTCTTC	CASSEKVGPYNEQFF
TRBV30	TRBJ1-1	.	.	TGTGCCTGGAGTGACCAAGACATGAACACTGAAGCTTTCTTT	CAWSDQDMNTEAFF
TRBV19	TRBJ2-1	.	TRBD2	TGTGCCAGTAGACCTACTAGCGGGAGCTCCTACAATGAGCAGTTCTTC	CASRPTSGSSYNEQFF
TRBV19	TRBJ1-5	.	TRBD1	TGTGCCAGTAGTTTCCATCTGACCGGGACAGCACTACCCAATCAGCCCCAGCATTTT	CASSFHLTGTALPNQPQHF
TRBV18	TRBJ1-5	.	.	TGTGCCAGCCACCAGCGGGGGGCTGGTCAGCCCCAGCATTTT	CASHQRGAGQPQHF
TRBV28	TRBJ1-1	.	TRBD1	TGTGCCAGCAGACGACAGGGCTGGGACACTGAAGCTTTCTTT	CASRRQGWDTEAFF
TRBV3-1/TRBV3-2	TRBJ1-1	.	TRBD1	TGTGCCAGCAGCCAAGGCAGGGGGCAATTTCGAGCTTTCTTT	CASSQGRGQFRAFF
TRBV6-5	TRBJ1-1	.	.	TGTGCCAGCAGCCGCAGGATACTGAACACTGAAGCTTTCTTT	CASSRRILNTEAFF
TRBV30	TRBJ2-5	.	TRBD2	TGTGCCTGGAGGGGACTAGCGGGCACCCAAGAGACCCAGTACTTC	CAWRGLAGTQETQYF
TRBV4-2	TRBJ1-2	.	.	TGTGCCAGCAGGGCGATCAGTGGCTACACCTTC	CASRAISGYTF
TRBV5-1	TRBJ1-6	.	.	TGCGCCAGCAGCTTGGGAGGGGGTAATTCACCCCTCCACTTT	CASSLGGGNSPLHF
TRBV16	TRBJ1-1	.	.	TGTGCCAGCAGCCAATCCATCCGCCGCCCAGTGAACACTGAAGCTTTCTTT	CASSQSIRRPVNTEAFF
TRBV5-1	TRBJ2-7	.	TRBD1	TGCGCCAGCAGTCCCGGGACAGGCCTCTCAGAGCAGTACTTC	CASSPGTGLSEQYF
TRBV5-1	TRBJ1-2	.	.	TGCGCCAGCAGCAGAGTAGGAGTTAACTATGGCTACACCTTC	CASSRVGVNYGYTF
TRBV9	TRBJ2-2	.	.	TGTGCCAGCAGCGTAGGTTTTGGGACAACCACCGGGGAGCTGTTTTTT	CASSVGFGTTTGELFF
TRBV9	TRBJ1-3	.	TRBD1	TGTGCCAGCAGCGGAAGGGGGCTTGGAAACACCATATATTTT	CASSGRGLGNTIYF
TRBV7-2	TRBJ2-7	.	TRBD1	TGTGCCAGCAGCTTAACAGGGGGTCGAATCCTGTACGAGCAGTACTTC	CASSLTGGRILYEQYF
TRBV5-1	TRBJ1-1	.	.	TGCGCCAGCAGCTTCTCACGCAGTTACACTGAAGCTTTCTTT	CASSFSRSYTEAFF
TRBV6-5	TRBJ1-1	.	.	TGTGCCAGCAGTTTGCTACCCAGGGGAATGAACACTGAAGCTTTCTTT	CASSLLPRGMNTEAFF
TRBV18	TRBJ1-2	.	.	TGTGCCAGCTCACCTCAGGGGTGGGTCAACTATGGCTACACCTTC	CASSPQGWVNYGYTF
TRBV5-5	TRBJ2-1	.	TRBD1	TGTGCCAGCAGCTCCGGGTGGACAGGGAACAATGAGCAGTTCTTC	CASSSGWTGNNEQFF
TRBV6-5	TRBJ2-7	.	TRBD2	TGTGCCAGCAAGGCGGGGGTCCCCTACGAGCAGTACTTC	CASKAGVPYEQYF
TRBV7-6	TRBJ2-1	.	.	TGTGCCAGCAGCTTAGCAGGGGGAGGGAAAGGAGACAATGAGCAGTTCTTC	CASSLAGGGKGDNEQFF
TRBV19	TRBJ1-4	.	TRBD1	TGTGCCAGTAGTCCGGCCCTCAGGGGGCACGAAAAACTGTTTTTT	CASSPALRGHEKLFF
TRBV7-9	TRBJ2-1	.	TRBD2	TGTGCCAGCAGCCAGCGGGAGGGTGCCTACAATGAGCAGTTCTTC	CASSQREGAYNEQFF
TRBV5-4	TRBJ2-2	.	.	TGTGCCAGCAGCTTGGACTTACTTAACACCGGGGAGCTGTTTTTT	CASSLDLLNTGELFF